Detailed here is one TCR beta chain. Its antigen is currently unknown. CDR3 length: 15 amino acids. V lost 3 bases and J lost 3, with 16 bases in between. Germline lookup yields CDR1 SGDLS and CDR2 YYNGEE. This sample was taken from a study of CD8 T cell repertoires and HIV-1 epitope variants. Produced via immunoSEQ multiplex PCR; TCRdb's table is partial and in-frame only. Counted here are fewer than 6,500 clones, around three fifths occurring once; the ten biggest clones make up just under 45%. This TCR derives from a male donor with HIV. The sample consisted of cultured CD8+ T cells derived from PBMCs. The chain links TRBV9 to TRBJ2-7, with D possibly matching TRBD2 (5 bases). CDR3 nucleotides: TGTGCCAGCAGCGACGACTACCTTGGGAACTACGAGCAGTACTTC. Translation: CASSDDYLGNYEQYF.